Listed here are 26 T cell receptor beta chains from one sample, sequenced in a study of T cells in Graves' hyperthyroidism and ophthalmopathy. Using RNA transcripts as the source, TCR beta CDR3 regions were amplified. Using the HTBI primer set, a first-round RT-PCR was run on the TCR CDR3. TCRdb reprocessed the multiplex PCR reads via MiXCR and lists one record per CDR3 protein. Of 450,000 to 650,000 distinct CDR3 sequences in the sample, about a sixth were seen once. Input material: blood. These receptor sequences come from a woman under 30 with Graves' ophthalmopathy.

This clonotype occurred many times. The genes are TRBV28 and TRBJ1-1, with D hard to call. Between the trimmed V and J ends, which lost 2 bases and 0 bases, there was a span of 13 bases. The CDR3 is 16 residues long. The germline V gene encodes CDR1 MDHEN and CDR2 SYDVKM. The DNA of the CDR3 is TGTGCCAGCAGTTTAAGTCGGAAGGGTATGAACACTGAAGCTTTCTTT. This translates into CASSLSRKGMNTEAFF.

The rearrangement joins TRBV20-1 to TRBJ1-5; no reliable D call. This CDR3 has 16 amino acids. The germline CDR1 and CDR2 sequences are DFQATT and SNEGSKA (reference sequence). V gave up 3 bases and J gave up 1 base, with 16 bases separating them. CDR3 residues: CSARAGSDRSNQPQHF. The CDR3 DNA is TGCAGTGCTAGGGCCGGTAGCGATCGGAGCAATCAGCCCCAGCATTTT.

To note about this clonotype: A much larger clonotype is one base distant, so this may be a read error. The rearrangement joins TRBV7-6 to TRBJ1-5; 7 bases are shared with TRBD1. CDR3 length: 17 amino acids. Germline V gene data show CDR1 as SGHVS and CDR2 as FNYEAQ. Trimming removed 4 bases from V and 6 bases from J; junction bases left unmatched: 15. The DNA of the CDR3 is TGTGCCAGCAGCTCCTTAGATGGGTCAGGGGACAGTCAGCCCCAGCATTTT. Translated, it gives CASSSLDGSGDSQPQHF. Using reference TRBV7-6 and TRBJ1-5 for the parts outside the CDR3, the full variable domain is GAGVSQSPRYKVTKRGQDVALRCDPISGHVSLYWYRQALGQGPEFLTYFNYEAQQDKSGLPNDRFSAERPEGSISTLTIQRTEQRDSAMYRCASSSLDGSGDSQPQHFGDGTRLSIL.

In this sample, this clonotype turned up many times. The chain carries TRBV11-2 and TRBJ2-7; weak D call: TRBD2 (6 bases). CDR3 size: 15 residues. V was shortened by 6 bases and J by 4 bases, with 19 bases between the two germline ends. Germline loops: CDR1 SGHAT, CDR2 FQNNGV. This CDR3 is CASRAPWGVGYEQYF. The CDR3 DNA follows: TGTGCCAGCAGAGCTCCCTGGGGGGTGGGATACGAGCAGTACTTC. Supplemented by reference TRBV11-2 and TRBJ2-7, the full variable domain reads EAGVAQSPRYKIIEKRQSVAFWCNPISGHATLYWYQQILGQGPKLLIQFQNNGVVDDSQLPKDRFSAERLKGVDSTLKIQPAKLEDSAVYLCASRAPWGVGYEQYFGPGTRLTVT.

The chain carries TRBV7-9 and TRBJ1-5; 12 positions match TRBD1. The CDR3 runs 17 residues. J was trimmed by 2 bases and V by 0 bases; bases with no gene match: 2. The germline V gene has CDR1 SEHNR and CDR2 FQNEAQ (reference sequence). In nucleotides, the CDR3 is TGTGCCAGCAGCTTAGCGGGACAGGGGGCTGGCAATCAGCCCCAGCATTTT. Translation: CASSLAGQGAGNQPQHF.

This clonotype was recorded at least ten times. The chain couples TRBV18 to TRBJ2-3; 9 bases fit TRBD2. The germline V gene has CDR1 KGHSH and CDR2 LQKENI. The CDR3 sequence is 18 residues long. After removal of 5 bases from V and 0 bases from J, the junction contained 12 bases not matched to a gene. CDR3 in amino acids: CASSSRSTSGSSTDTQYF. The CDR3 DNA is TGTGCCAGCTCATCTCGCTCAACTAGCGGGTCTAGCACAGATACGCAGTATTTT.

The chain links TRBV9 to TRBJ2-6, with 8 bases that match TRBD1. J lost 1 base, V lost 3 bases, and 3 bases had no gene match. This CDR3 is built from 16 residues. Germline V gene data show CDR1 as SGDLS and CDR2 as YYNGEE. The CDR3 coding sequence is TGTGCCAGCAGCGGACGACAGGGGTCTGGGGCCAACGTCCTGACTTTC. It translates to CASSGRQGSGANVLTF.

This clonotype was picked up many times. The V call is TRBV30, the J call TRBJ2-1; D unresolved. Trimming left V 1 base short and J 6 bases short, with 13 bases between. The CDR3 consists of 14 residues. Germline V gene data show CDR1 as GTSNPN and CDR2 as SVGIG (reference sequence). As DNA, the CDR3 is TGTGCCTGGAGTGGTGGGAAACGAGGCAATGAGCAGTTCTTC. It translates to CAWSGGKRGNEQFF. Complete variable domain (other parts from reference TRBV30 and TRBJ2-1): SQTIHQWPATLVQPVGSPLSLECTVEGTSNPNLYWYRQAAGRGLQLLFYSVGIGQISSEVPQNLSASRPQDRQFILSSKKLLLSDSGFYLCAWSGGKRGNEQFFGPGTRLTVL.

This clonotype occurred many times. The chain combines TRBV7-3 with TRBJ2-3, with 8 bases fitting TRBD1. V dropped 1 base and J dropped 5; count of bases not matched to a gene: 5. This CDR3 is 15 amino acids long. CDR1 and CDR2 (germline): SGHTA, FQGTGA. The CDR3 spells CASSLSRTGLDTQYF. DNA of the CDR3: TGTGCCAGCAGCTTAAGTCGGACAGGGTTAGATACGCAGTATTTT.

The chain couples TRBV4-1 to TRBJ1-5; D is uncertain. Trimming removed 1 base at V and 6 bases at J, with 13 bases between. This CDR3 has 15 amino acids. CDR1 and CDR2 from the germline V gene are MGHRA and YSYEKL. The CDR3 loop reads CASSQVLVVGQPQHF. The CDR3 coding sequence is TGCGCCAGCAGCCAAGTTCTAGTTGTCGGTCAGCCCCAGCATTTT.

The rearrangement links TRBV15 to TRBJ1-2, with D hard to call. The ends were cut back, 5 bases at V and 1 base at J, with 5 bases in the middle. In germline, CDR1 is LNHNV, CDR2 YYDKDF (reference sequence). CDR3 size: 12 residues. The CDR3 nucleotides are TGTGCCACCAGCTTCATTAACTATGGCTACACCTTC. Translation: CATSFINYGYTF.

At least ten counts were recorded for this clonotype. J is TRBJ2-5 and V is TRBV11-2; D call uncertain. The CDR3 runs to 12 residues. CDR1 is SGHAT and CDR2 is FQNNGV in the germline V gene. The V end lost 1 base, the J end lost 4 bases, and 4 bases lay between the germline ends. CDR3 sequence reads: CASSLVAETQYF. CDR3 nucleotide sequence: TGTGCCAGCAGCTTAGTGGCAGAGACCCAGTACTTC.

This clonotype was seen only a few times. The rearrangement links TRBV28 to TRBJ1-5, with 8 bases matching TRBD1. The V and J ends lost 8 bases and 6 bases, in that order; junction bases with no gene match: 6. The CDR3 spans 13 residues. CDR1 and CDR2 from the germline V gene are MDHEN and SYDVKM. The CDR3 loop is CASLTGGVQPQHF. DNA for the CDR3: TGTGCCAGCCTCACAGGGGGAGTTCAGCCCCAGCATTTT.

This clonotype was detected ten times or more. This sequence joins TRBV24-1 and TRBJ2-1; TRBD2 matches 8 bases. V gave up 1 base and J gave up 6 bases; unmatched junction bases: 7. The CDR3 has 16 residues. Germline lookup yields CDR1 KGHDR and CDR2 SFDVKD. CDR3 DNA sequence: TGTGCCACCAGTGATTTACAGTTAGCGGGGATCAATGAGCAGTTCTTC. This sequence encodes CATSDLQLAGINEQFF.

This clonotype was counted ten times or more. This sequence joins TRBV13 and TRBJ2-3; 10 nucleotides match TRBD1. The germline CDR1 and CDR2 sequences are PRHDT and FYEKMQ (reference sequence). The length of the CDR3 is 13 residues. With V trimmed by 11 bases and J by 6 bases, 8 bases remained unmatched. The CDR3 sequence is CACRTGGRDTQYF. The CDR3 bases are TGTGCCTGCCGGACAGGGGGTCGTGATACGCAGTATTTT.

The chain carries TRBV28 and TRBJ2-1; the D gene could be TRBD1 or TRBD2 (5 bases each). CDR1 and CDR2 from the germline V gene are MDHEN and SYDVKM. The CDR3 runs to 15 residues. The ends were cut back, 5 bases at V and 12 bases at J, with 23 bases in the middle. CDR3 nucleotides: TGTGCCAGCAGTGGCAGGGTTTCGGGATGGCTTCGGCAGTTCTTC. Its protein is CASSGRVSGWLRQFF. Using reference TRBV28 and TRBJ2-1 for the parts outside the CDR3, the full variable domain is DVKVTQSSRYLVKRTGEKVFLECVQDMDHENMFWYRQDPGLGLRLIYFSYDVKMKEKGDIPEGYSVSREKKERFSLILESASTNQTSMYLCASSGRVSGWLRQFFGPGTRLTVL.

This chain joins TRBV27 and TRBJ1-1; perhaps TRBD1 as D (6 bases). The V end lost 6 bases, the J end lost 5 bases, and 16 bases lay between the germline ends. Germline V CDR1 and CDR2: MNHEY, SMNVEV (reference sequence). The CDR3 has 14 residues. The DNA for the CDR3 is TGTGCCAGCAGACGGAAGGGGGTTTGGACTGAAGCTTTCTTT. This gives the protein CASRRKGVWTEAFF.

The chain links TRBV7-6 to TRBJ2-1, with TRBD1 as a possible D gene (5 bases). Per germline, CDR1 SGHVS and CDR2 FNYEAQ. V shed 7 bases and J shed 2 bases, with 15 bases lying between them. This CDR3 has 15 amino acids. CDR3 bases: TGTGCCAGCACCCCACCGATGGACACCTACAATGAGCAGTTCTTC. Residues: CASTPPMDTYNEQFF. The full variable domain, completed using reference TRBV7-6 and TRBJ2-1, is GAGVSQSPRYKVTKRGQDVALRCDPISGHVSLYWYRQALGQGPEFLTYFNYEAQQDKSGLPNDRFSAERPEGSISTLTIQRTEQRDSAMYRCASTPPMDTYNEQFFGPGTRLTVL.

This clonotype was seen more than once but under ten times. This chain joins TRBV7-3 and TRBJ2-7; 7 bases are shared with TRBD2. Per the germline V gene, CDR1 is SGHTA and CDR2 is FQGTGA. This CDR3 region has 13 residues. The V segment lost 3 bases and the J segment 6 bases; nucleotides outside the gene matches: 5. The CDR3 nucleotides read TGTGCCAGCAGCTTCGGGGGGAGTGGCGAGCAGTACTTC. It is translated as CASSFGGSGEQYF.

The chain combines TRBV24-1 with TRBJ2-7; D is ambiguous. CDR3 length: 13 residues. Trimming shortened V by 0 bases and J by 5 bases, and 7 bases separated the two germline ends. Germline CDR1 and CDR2: KGHDR and SFDVKD. CDR3 bases: TGTGCCACCAGTGATTTGTTCAGCGACGAGCAGTACTTC. Its protein product is CATSDLFSDEQYF.

In this sample, this clonotype turned up a few times. The V call is TRBV27, the J call TRBJ1-1, with D unclear. Germline loops: CDR1 MNHEY, CDR2 SMNVEV (reference sequence). Trimming pared 2 bases from V and 5 bases from J, leaving 9 bases between. The CDR3 extends over 13 amino acids. The CDR3 DNA sequence: TGTGCCAGCAGTTTAGATCGTCAAACTGAAGCTTTCTTT. As protein: CASSLDRQTEAFF.

There are a few counts of this clonotype. This chain uses TRBV4-1 with TRBJ1-4, with TRBD1 matching 8 bases. The V and J ends lost 4 bases and 0 bases, in that order; junction bases with no gene match: 19. The germline CDR1 and CDR2 sequences are MGHRA and YSYEKL. There are 21 residues in the CDR3. CDR3 sequence: CASSLGGGTGHSSATNEKLFF. The CDR3 DNA follows: TGCGCCAGCAGCCTAGGCGGGGGGACAGGACATTCATCTGCAACTAATGAAAAACTGTTTTTT.

This chain connects TRBV4-3 to TRBJ1-6; D is undetermined. The V end lost 3 bases, the J end lost 7 bases, and 13 bases lay between the germline ends. CDR1 LGHNA and CDR2 YSLEER come from the germline V gene. The CDR3 has 15 amino acids. The chain's CDR3 is CASSQDTALNSPLHF. DNA for the CDR3: TGCGCCAGCAGCCAGGATACAGCTCTCAATTCACCCCTCCACTTT.

This clonotype has a count of ten or more. The V call is TRBV11-2, the J call TRBJ2-3, with a possible D match to TRBD1 (5 bases). Germline V gives CDR1 SGHAT, CDR2 FQNNGV. Trimming shortened V by 4 bases and J by 6 bases, and 14 bases separated the two germline ends. The CDR3 runs to 14 residues. CDR3 nucleotides: TGTGCCAGCAGCTCCCGGCAGGGCCCGGATACGCAGTATTTT. Amino acid sequence: CASSSRQGPDTQYF.

The chain has TRBV4-1 and TRBJ2-2; 7 positions match TRBD2. Germline trimming cut 4 bases from V and 6 bases from J; bases unmatched to any gene: 5. The CDR3 contains 14 residues. Germline V lookup: CDR1 MGHRA, CDR2 YSYEKL. The CDR3 sequence: CASSRRGGAGELFF. The CDR3 DNA is TGCGCCAGCAGCCGGCGGGGAGGGGCCGGGGAGCTGTTTTTT.

There are many counts of this clonotype. CDR3 region: CASSSRRGEEQYF. The DNA for the CDR3 is TGTGCCAGCAGCTCGAGGAGGGGGGAAGAGCAGTACTTC. This chain uses TRBV7-2 with TRBJ2-7; possibly TRBD1 or TRBD2 for D (6 bases each). CDR1 SGHTA and CDR2 FQGNSA come from the germline V gene. V was pared by 4 bases and J by 7 bases, with 14 bases between. The CDR3 totals 13 residues.